This T cell receptor beta chain was sequenced for a study of shared clonotypes between healthy human individuals. Whole-study context: Each donor contributed plates that comprised three CD4 naive, three CD4 memory, two CD8 naive and one CD8 memory.

Donors comprised healthy HIV-negative adults lacking recent acute infections or vaccinations. From CD4+ cells came CD45RA+ naive and CD45RA-negative memory subsets. Clones were read by immunoSEQ multiplex PCR, and TCRdb kept only the in-frame ones, dropping some. The sample has under 1,100,000 clones, around 74% seen once. Sequences were obtained from memory CD4+ T cells sorted from blood. As for subset: CD45RA-negative fraction. The origin of this receptor is a man aged 18 to 29 in good health.

CDR3 amino acids: CASSLGGGVETQYF. CDR3 sequence (DNA): TGTGCCAGCAGTTTAGGAGGAGGGGTCGAGACCCAGTACTTC. The chain joins TRBV28 to TRBJ2-5, with D maybe TRBD2 (6 bases). Looked up from germline, CDR1 is MDHEN and CDR2 is SYDVKM. Trimming took 2 bases from V and 5 from J, leaving 12 bases between them. The CDR3 spans 14 residues. Looking up the rest from reference TRBV28 and TRBJ2-5 gives the full variable domain: DVKVTQSSRYLVKRTGEKVFLECVQDMDHENMFWYRQDPGLGLRLIYFSYDVKMKEKGDIPEGYSVSREKKERFSLILESASTNQTSMYLCASSLGGGVETQYFGPGTRLLVL.